This T cell receptor beta chain appears in the sequencing data of a study of cytomegalovirus exposure and HLA in healthy donors. V gave up 6 bases and J gave up 10 bases, with 10 bases separating them. This CDR3 is built from 11 residues. The germline CDR1 and CDR2 sequences are MNHEY and SVGAGI. Primers included in the PCR were 60 Vbeta and 13 Jbeta primers. TCRdb's copy holds only in-frame clones and misses some; the assay was immunoSEQ multiplex PCR. The table has approximately 100,000 clones, roughly 71% seen once. The receptor was isolated from a man in his fifties or sixties in good health and CMV-seronegative. The sequenced sample was PBMCs. This chain joins TRBV6-5 and TRBJ2-1; tentatively, D is TRBD1 (6 bases). The CDR3 DNA is TGTGCCAGCAGACACGACAGGGAGCAGTTCTTC. The encoded protein is CASRHDREQFF.